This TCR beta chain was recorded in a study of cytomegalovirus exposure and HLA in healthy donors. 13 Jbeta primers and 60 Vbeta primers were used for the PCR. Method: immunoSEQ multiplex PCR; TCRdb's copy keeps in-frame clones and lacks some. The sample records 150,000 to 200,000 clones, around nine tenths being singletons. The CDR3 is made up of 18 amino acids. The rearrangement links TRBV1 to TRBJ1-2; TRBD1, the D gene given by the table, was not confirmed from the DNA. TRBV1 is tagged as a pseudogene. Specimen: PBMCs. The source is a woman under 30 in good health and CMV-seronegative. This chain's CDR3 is CTSSQDWAGSRYGYGYTF. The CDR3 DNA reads TGCACCAGCAGCCAAGATTGGGCAGGGTCTCGGTACGGCTATGGCTACACCTTC.